This T cell receptor beta chain was profiled in a study of T cells in Graves' hyperthyroidism and ophthalmopathy. This clonotype was counted a few times. The TCR beta CDR3 regions underwent amplification using RNA transcripts as the source. HTBI primers were employed in a first-round RT-PCR of the TCR CDR3. TCRdb called the multiplex PCR reads again in MiXCR, with one record for every CDR3 protein. The sample consists of a few hundred thousand distinct CDR3 sequences, 14% of them appearing once. Sequences were obtained from blood. The clonotype was recovered from a woman aged 40 to 50 with Graves' hyperthyroidism.

CDR3 loop: CASTVNRTTGNTIYF. CDR3 nucleotide sequence: TGTGCCAGCACGGTCAACAGGACAACGGGAAACACCATATATTTT. The chain couples TRBV2 to TRBJ1-3, with D possibly being TRBD1 (5 bases). In germline, CDR1 is SNHLY, CDR2 FYNNEI. V was cut by 7 bases and J by 4 bases, with 17 bases left in between. The CDR3 is made up of 15 amino acids.